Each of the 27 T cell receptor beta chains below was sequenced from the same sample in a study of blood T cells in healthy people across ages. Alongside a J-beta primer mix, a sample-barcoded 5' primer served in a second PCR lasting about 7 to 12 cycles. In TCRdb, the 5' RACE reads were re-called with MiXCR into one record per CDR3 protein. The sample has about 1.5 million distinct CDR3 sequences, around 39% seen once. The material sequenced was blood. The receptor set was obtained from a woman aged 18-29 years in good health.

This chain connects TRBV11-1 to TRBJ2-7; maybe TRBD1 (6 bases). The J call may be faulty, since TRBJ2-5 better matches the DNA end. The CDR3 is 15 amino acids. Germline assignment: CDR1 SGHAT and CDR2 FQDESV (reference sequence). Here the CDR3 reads CASSLQGTWEETQYF. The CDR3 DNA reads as TGTGCCAGCAGCCTGCAGGGGACCTGGGAAGAGACCCAGTACTTC.

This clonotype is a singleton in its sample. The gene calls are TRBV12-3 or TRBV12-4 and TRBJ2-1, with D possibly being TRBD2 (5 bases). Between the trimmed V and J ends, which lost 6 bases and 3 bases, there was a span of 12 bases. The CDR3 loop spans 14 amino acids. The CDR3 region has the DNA TGTGCCAGCAGCCTCCTCCGGGGCTACAATGAGCAGTTCTTC. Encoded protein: CASSLLRGYNEQFF.

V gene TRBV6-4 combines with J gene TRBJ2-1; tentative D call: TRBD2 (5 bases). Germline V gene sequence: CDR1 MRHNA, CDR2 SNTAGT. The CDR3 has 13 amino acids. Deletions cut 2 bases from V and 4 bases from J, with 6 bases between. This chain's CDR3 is CASSDGGYNEQFF. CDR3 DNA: TGTGCCAGCAGTGACGGCGGGTACAATGAGCAGTTCTTC.

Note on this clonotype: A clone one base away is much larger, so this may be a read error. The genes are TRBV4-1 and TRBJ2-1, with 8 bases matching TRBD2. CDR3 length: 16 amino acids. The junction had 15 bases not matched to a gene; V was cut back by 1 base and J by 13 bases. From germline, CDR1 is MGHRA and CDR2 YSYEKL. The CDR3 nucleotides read TGCGCCAGCAGCCAAGGAATCCCGGGAGGGGAAGAGACCCAGTTCTTC. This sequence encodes CASSQGIPGGEETQFF.

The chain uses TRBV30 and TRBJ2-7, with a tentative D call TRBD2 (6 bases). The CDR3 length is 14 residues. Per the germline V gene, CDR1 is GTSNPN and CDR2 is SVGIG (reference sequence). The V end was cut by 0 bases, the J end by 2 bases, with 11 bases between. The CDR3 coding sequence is TGTGCCTGGAGTGTACGTGGGAGGCCCTACGAGCAGTACTTC. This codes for CAWSVRGRPYEQYF.

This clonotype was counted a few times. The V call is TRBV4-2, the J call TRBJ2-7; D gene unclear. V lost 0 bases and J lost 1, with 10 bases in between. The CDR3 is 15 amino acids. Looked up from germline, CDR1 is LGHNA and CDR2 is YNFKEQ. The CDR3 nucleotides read TGTGCCAGCAGCCAAGATTTTCAAGGGTCCTACGAGCAGTACTTC. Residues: CASSQDFQGSYEQYF.

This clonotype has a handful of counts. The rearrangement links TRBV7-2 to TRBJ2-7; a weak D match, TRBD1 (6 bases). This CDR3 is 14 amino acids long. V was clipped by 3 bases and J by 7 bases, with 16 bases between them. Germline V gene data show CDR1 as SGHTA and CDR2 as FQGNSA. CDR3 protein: CASSFGTGKYEQYF. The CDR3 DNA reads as TGTGCCAGCAGCTTCGGAACAGGGAAGTATGAGCAGTACTTC.

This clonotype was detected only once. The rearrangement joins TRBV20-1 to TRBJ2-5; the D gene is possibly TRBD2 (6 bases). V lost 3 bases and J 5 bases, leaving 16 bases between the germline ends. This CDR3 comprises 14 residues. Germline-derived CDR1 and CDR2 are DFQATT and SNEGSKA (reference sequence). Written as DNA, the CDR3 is TGCAGTGCTAGGCGGCGGGACCGCGGGGAGACCCAGTACTTC. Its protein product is CSARRRDRGETQYF.

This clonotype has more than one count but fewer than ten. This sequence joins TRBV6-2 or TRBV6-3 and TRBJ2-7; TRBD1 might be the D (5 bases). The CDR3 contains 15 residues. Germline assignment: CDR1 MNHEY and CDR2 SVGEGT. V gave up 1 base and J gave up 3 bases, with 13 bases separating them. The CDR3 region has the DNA TGTGCCAGCAGTTACTGGTCAGGGTATGACTACGAGCAGTACTTC. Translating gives CASSYWSGYDYEQYF.

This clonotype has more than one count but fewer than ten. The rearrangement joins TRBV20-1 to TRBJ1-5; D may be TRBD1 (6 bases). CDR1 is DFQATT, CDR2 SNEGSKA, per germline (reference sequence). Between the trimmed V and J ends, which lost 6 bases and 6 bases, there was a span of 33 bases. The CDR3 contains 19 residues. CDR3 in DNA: TGCAGTGCCACCCCCTTAGCAGGGCAGGGGATGAGAGTACGTCAGCCCCAGCATTTT. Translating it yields CSATPLAGQGMRVRQPQHF.

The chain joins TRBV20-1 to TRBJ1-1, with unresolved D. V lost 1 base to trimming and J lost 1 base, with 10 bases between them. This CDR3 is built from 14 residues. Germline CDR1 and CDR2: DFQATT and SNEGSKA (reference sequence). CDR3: CSARGLQTNTEAFF. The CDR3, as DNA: TGCAGTGCTAGAGGACTACAGACGAACACTGAAGCTTTCTTT.

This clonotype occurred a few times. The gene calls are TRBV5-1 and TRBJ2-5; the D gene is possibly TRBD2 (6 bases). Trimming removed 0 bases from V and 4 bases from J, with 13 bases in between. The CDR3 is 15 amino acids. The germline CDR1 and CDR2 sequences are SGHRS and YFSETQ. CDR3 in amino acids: CASSLGTGTAETQYF. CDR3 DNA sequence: TGCGCCAGCAGCTTGGGAACCGGGACTGCAGAGACCCAGTACTTC.

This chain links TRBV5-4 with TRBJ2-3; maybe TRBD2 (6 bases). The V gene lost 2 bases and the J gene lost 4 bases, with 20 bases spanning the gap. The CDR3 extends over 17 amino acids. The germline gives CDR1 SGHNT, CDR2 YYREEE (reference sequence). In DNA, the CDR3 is TGTGCCAGCAGCTTTTCGACAGCCTTAGGAGGGGCAGATACGCAGTATTTT. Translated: CASSFSTALGGADTQYF.

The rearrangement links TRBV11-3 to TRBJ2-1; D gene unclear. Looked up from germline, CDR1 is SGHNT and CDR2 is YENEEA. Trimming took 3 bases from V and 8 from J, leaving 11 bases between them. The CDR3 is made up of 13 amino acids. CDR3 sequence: CASSFVGGYEQFF. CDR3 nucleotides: TGTGCCAGCAGCTTCGTAGGTGGATATGAGCAGTTCTTC.

CDR3 sequence reads: CSAPGQGFGETQYF. CDR3 bases: TGCAGTGCTCCGGGACAGGGGTTTGGAGAGACCCAGTACTTC. V usage is TRBV20-1 and J usage is TRBJ2-5, with TRBD1 matching 10 bases. V lost 5 bases and J lost 4; bases outside the gene matches: 7. Germline V gene lookup returns CDR1 DFQATT and CDR2 SNEGSKA (reference sequence). This CDR3 contains 14 residues.

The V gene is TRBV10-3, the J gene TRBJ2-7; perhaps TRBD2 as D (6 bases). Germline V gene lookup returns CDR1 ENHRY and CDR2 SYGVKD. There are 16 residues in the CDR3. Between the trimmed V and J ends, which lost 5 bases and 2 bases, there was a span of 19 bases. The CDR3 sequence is CAISWSGDVGTYEQYF. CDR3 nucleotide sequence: TGTGCCATCAGTTGGTCGGGGGACGTAGGAACCTACGAGCAGTACTTC.

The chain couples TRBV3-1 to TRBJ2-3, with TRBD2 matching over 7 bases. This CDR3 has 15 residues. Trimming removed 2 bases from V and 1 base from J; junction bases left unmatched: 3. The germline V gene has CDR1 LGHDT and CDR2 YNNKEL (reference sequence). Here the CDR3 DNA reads TGTGCCAGCAGCCAACCTAGCGGCCGCACAGATACGCAGTATTTT. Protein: CASSQPSGRTDTQYF.

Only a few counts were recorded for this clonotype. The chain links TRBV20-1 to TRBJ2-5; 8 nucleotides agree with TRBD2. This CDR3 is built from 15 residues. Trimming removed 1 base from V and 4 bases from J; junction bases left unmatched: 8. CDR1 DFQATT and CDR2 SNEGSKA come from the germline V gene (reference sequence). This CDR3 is CSARAAGGSAETQYF. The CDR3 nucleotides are TGCAGTGCTAGAGCCGCGGGGGGAAGCGCAGAGACCCAGTACTTC.

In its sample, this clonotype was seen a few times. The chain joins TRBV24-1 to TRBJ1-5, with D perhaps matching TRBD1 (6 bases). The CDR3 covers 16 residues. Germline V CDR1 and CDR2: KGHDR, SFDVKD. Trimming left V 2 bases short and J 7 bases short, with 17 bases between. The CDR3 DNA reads TGTGCCACCAGTGATTCTGGGGGGGCTGAAAGACAGCCCCAGCATTTT. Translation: CATSDSGGAERQPQHF.

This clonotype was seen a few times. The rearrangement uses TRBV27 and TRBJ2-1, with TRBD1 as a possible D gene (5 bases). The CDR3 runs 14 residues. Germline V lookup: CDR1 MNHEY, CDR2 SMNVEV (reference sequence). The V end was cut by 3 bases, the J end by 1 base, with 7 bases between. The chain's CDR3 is CASSFPGSYNEQFF. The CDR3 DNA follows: TGTGCCAGCAGTTTCCCAGGGTCCTACAATGAGCAGTTCTTC.

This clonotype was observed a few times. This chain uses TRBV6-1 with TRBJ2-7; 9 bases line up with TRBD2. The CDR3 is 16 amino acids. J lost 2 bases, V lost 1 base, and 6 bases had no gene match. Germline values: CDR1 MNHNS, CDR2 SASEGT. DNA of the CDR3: TGTGCCAGCAGTGAAGAAAGCGGGAGGAAGCCCTACGAGCAGTACTTC. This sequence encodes CASSEESGRKPYEQYF.

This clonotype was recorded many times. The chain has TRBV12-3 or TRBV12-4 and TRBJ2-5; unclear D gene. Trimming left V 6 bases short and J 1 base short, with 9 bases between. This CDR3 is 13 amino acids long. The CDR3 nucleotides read TGTGCCAGCAGAGAGACTGGCCAAGAGACCCAGTACTTC. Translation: CASRETGQETQYF.

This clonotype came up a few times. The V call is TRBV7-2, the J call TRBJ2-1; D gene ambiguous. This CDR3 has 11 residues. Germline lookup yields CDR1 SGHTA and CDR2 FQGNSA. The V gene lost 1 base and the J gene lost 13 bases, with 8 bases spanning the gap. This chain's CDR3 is CASSLVSIQFF. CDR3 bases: TGTGCCAGCAGCTTAGTGTCTATCCAGTTCTTC.

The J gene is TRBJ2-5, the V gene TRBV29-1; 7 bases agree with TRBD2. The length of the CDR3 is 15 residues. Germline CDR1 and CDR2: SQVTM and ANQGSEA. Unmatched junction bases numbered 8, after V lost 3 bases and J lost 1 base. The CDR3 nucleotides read TGCAGCGTTGATCTTGGCGGGAGCATCCAAGAGACCCAGTACTTC. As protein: CSVDLGGSIQETQYF.

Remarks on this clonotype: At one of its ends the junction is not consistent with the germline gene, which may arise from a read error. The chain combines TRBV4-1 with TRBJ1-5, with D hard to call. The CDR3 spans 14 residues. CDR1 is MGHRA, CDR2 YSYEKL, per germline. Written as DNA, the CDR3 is TGCGCCGGCAGCCAAGATTGGGGTGGTCAGCCCCAGCATTTT. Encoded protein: CAGSQDWGGQPQHF.

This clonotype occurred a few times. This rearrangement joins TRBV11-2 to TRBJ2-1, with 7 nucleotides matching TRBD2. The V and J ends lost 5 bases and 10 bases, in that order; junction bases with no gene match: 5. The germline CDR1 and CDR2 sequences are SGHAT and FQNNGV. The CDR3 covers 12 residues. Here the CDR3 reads CASSLRLAEQFF. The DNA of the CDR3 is TGTGCCAGCAGCCTCAGACTAGCAGAGCAGTTCTTC.

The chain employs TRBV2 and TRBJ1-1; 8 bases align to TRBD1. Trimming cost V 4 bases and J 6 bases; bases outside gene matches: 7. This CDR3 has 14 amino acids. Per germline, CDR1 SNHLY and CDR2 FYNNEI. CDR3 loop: CASSGTGGRAEAFF. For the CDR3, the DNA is TGTGCCAGCAGTGGTACAGGGGGTCGGGCTGAAGCTTTCTTT. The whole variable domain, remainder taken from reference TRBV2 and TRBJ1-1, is EPEVTQTPSHQVTQMGQEVILRCVPISNHLYFYWYRQILGQKVEFLVSFYNNEISEKSEIFDDQFSVERPDGSNFTLKIRSTKLEDSAMYFCASSGTGGRAEAFFGQGTRLTVV.